These 15 T cell receptor beta chains were sequenced from one sample in a study of control samples from healthy donors and cancer patients. TCRdb's table, derived via immunoSEQ multiplex PCR, lists solely in-frame clones and lacks some. The sample lists roughly 130,000 clones; less than 95% were seen once. The material sequenced was blood. These receptors were collected from a man between 18 and 35 years old in good health.

The rearrangement links TRBV24-1 to TRBJ2-7; the D gene is possibly TRBD1 (6 bases). Germline V CDR1 and CDR2: KGHDR, SFDVKD. V gave up 5 bases and J gave up 3 bases, with 10 bases separating them. The CDR3 is made up of 13 amino acids. CDR3 bases: TGTGCCACCAGTGCGGGACAAGGCTACGAGCAGTACTTC. This gives the protein CATSAGQGYEQYF.

The V and J genes are TRBV9 and TRBJ1-1, with D possibly matching TRBD1 (6 bases). Germline V CDR1 and CDR2: SGDLS, YYNGEE. V shed 0 bases and J shed 6 bases, with 15 bases lying between them. CDR3 length equals 15 residues. DNA of the CDR3: TGTGCCAGCAGCGTAGAGGCTTTTGGGGGCTCTGAAGCTTTCTTT. Its translation: CASSVEAFGGSEAFF.

The chain joins TRBV11-2 to TRBJ2-5, with 11 bases fitting TRBD2. The germline gives CDR1 SGHAT, CDR2 FQNNGV. This CDR3 has 16 amino acids. J lost 5 bases, V lost 4 bases, and 9 bases had no gene match. CDR3 sequence (DNA): TGTGCCAGCAGCTCGGGGGAGACTAGCGGGGATGAGACCCAGTACTTC. Translating gives CASSSGETSGDETQYF.

The J gene is TRBJ2-3, the V gene TRBV9; the D gene is possibly TRBD1 (5 bases). The ends were cut back, 0 bases at V and 5 bases at J, with 13 bases in the middle. From germline, CDR1 is SGDLS and CDR2 YYNGEE. This CDR3 contains 15 residues. In DNA, the CDR3 is TGTGCCAGCAGCGTAGGCAGGGTTGAAGAAGATACGCAGTATTTT. It encodes CASSVGRVEEDTQYF.

This chain uses TRBV18 with TRBJ2-3; D possibly corresponds to TRBD1 (5 bases). CDR1 and CDR2 (germline): KGHSH, LQKENI. The V and J ends lost 3 bases and 6 bases respectively, with 13 bases between them. The CDR3 spans 14 residues. CDR3 DNA: TGTGCCAGCTCACCCCAGGGCTCGGCCGATACGCAGTATTTT. Translating it yields CASSPQGSADTQYF. Full variable domain (remainder filled in from reference TRBV18 and TRBJ2-3): NAGVMQNPRHLVRRRGQEARLRCSPMKGHSHVYWYRQLPEEGLKFMVYLQKENIIDESGMPKERFSAEFPKEGPSILRIQQVVRGDSAAYFCASSPQGSADTQYFGPGTRLTVL.

The V call is TRBV13, the J call TRBJ2-7; D is undetermined. Trimming removed 5 bases at V and 0 bases at J, with 14 bases between. CDR3 length: 15 residues. Germline CDR1 is PRHDT and CDR2 is FYEKMQ (reference sequence). CDR3 amino acids: CASSRLVPDSYEQYF. For the CDR3, the DNA is TGTGCCAGCAGCCGTCTAGTCCCAGACTCCTACGAGCAGTACTTC.

The rearrangement links TRBV4-1 to TRBJ1-5, with a weak D call TRBD1 (5 bases). Germline CDR1 MGHRA, CDR2 YSYEKL. The V and J ends lost 2 bases and 6 bases respectively, with 11 bases between them. The CDR3 covers 14 residues. CDR3 bases: TGCGCCAGCAGCCAATGGGGGGATGGTCAGCCCCAGCATTTT. Translation: CASSQWGDGQPQHF.

The chain recombines TRBV7-3 with TRBJ2-5, with unresolved D. CDR3 size: 12 residues. Trimming left V 4 bases short and J 4 bases short, with 7 bases between. CDR1 is SGHTA, CDR2 FQGTGA, per germline. The CDR3: CASSSNGETQYF. The CDR3 DNA reads TGTGCCAGCAGCTCGAACGGAGAGACCCAGTACTTC.

J is TRBJ1-2 and V is TRBV29-1; a weak D match, TRBD1 (6 bases). The germline V gene has CDR1 SQVTM and CDR2 ANQGSEA. The CDR3 totals 12 residues. Trimming shortened V by 6 bases and J by 4 bases, and 12 bases separated the two germline ends. The CDR3 loop reads CSVEIGGYGYTF. CDR3 nucleotide sequence: TGCAGCGTAGAAATAGGGGGCTATGGCTACACCTTC. Full variable domain (remainder filled in from reference TRBV29-1 and TRBJ1-2): SAVISQKPSRDICQRGTSLTIQCQVDSQVTMMFWYRQQPGQSLTLIATANQGSEATYESGFVIDKFPISRPNLTFSTLTVSNMSPEDSSIYLCSVEIGGYGYTFGSGTRLTVV.

This chain joins TRBV6-5 and TRBJ1-6, with D perhaps TRBD1 (6 bases). The CDR3 loop spans 14 amino acids. CDR1 is MNHEY and CDR2 is SVGAGI in the germline V gene. V was trimmed by 7 bases and J by 3 bases, leaving 10 bases between them. Written as DNA, the CDR3 is TGTGCCAGCACCGGACAGCTCTATAATTCACCCCTCCACTTT. The encoded protein is CASTGQLYNSPLHF.

The chain is built from TRBV10-1 and TRBJ2-7; TRBD1 agrees at 7 bases. CDR1 is WNHNN, CDR2 SYGVQD, per germline (reference sequence). The CDR3 consists of 16 residues. The junction had 10 bases not matched to a gene; V was cut back by 0 bases and J by 5 bases. CDR3 DNA sequence: TGCGCCAGCAGTGAGTCGTTTGGCAGGGGGATGCACGAGCAGTACTTC. Encoded protein: CASSESFGRGMHEQYF.

This chain's CDR3 is CASSFTPGSYEQYF. CDR3 nucleotide sequence: TGCGCCAGCAGCTTTACTCCAGGCTCCTACGAGCAGTACTTC. The chain has TRBV5-1 and TRBJ2-7; D is ambiguous. Germline CDR1 and CDR2: SGHRS and YFSETQ. The CDR3 contains 14 residues. V was trimmed by 2 bases and J by 0 bases, leaving 9 bases between them.

This sequence joins TRBV5-1 and TRBJ1-1; D not resolved. Trimming removed 2 bases at V and 2 bases at J, with 10 bases between. The germline gives CDR1 SGHRS, CDR2 YFSETQ. This CDR3 contains 14 residues. The CDR3 coding sequence is TGCGCCAGCAGCTTAGGAAGAATTAACACTGAAGCTTTCTTT. Translating it yields CASSLGRINTEAFF.

This clone has only one observation. The rearrangement links TRBV5-1 to TRBJ1-2; D call uncertain. Trimming took 0 bases from V and 4 from J, leaving 4 bases between them. Germline loops: CDR1 SGHRS, CDR2 YFSETQ. CDR3 length: 12 residues. The chain's CDR3 is CASSLASYGYTF. In nucleotides, the CDR3 is TGCGCCAGCAGCTTGGCTAGCTATGGCTACACCTTC.

The chain has TRBV3-1 (or the pseudogene TRBV3-2) and TRBJ1-1; D is unresolved. Germline CDR1 and CDR2: LGHDT and YNNKEL (reference sequence). V dropped 1 base and J dropped 1 base, with 7 bases sitting between them. The CDR3 is 14 residues long. CDR3 sequence reads: CASSQGRANTEAFF. CDR3 DNA: TGTGCCAGCAGCCAAGGGCGAGCGAACACTGAAGCTTTCTTT.